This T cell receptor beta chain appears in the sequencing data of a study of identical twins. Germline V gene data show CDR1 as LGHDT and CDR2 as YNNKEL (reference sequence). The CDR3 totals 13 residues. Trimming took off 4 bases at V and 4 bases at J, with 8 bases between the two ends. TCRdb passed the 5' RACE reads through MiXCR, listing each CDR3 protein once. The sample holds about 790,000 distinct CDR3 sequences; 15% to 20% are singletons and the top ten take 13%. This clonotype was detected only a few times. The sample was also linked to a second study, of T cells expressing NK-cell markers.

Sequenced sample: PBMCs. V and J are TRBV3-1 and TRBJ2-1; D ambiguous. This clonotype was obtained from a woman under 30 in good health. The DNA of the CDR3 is TGTGCCAGCAGCCCATTTCCGTACAATGAGCAGTTCTTC. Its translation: CASSPFPYNEQFF.